A single sample gave rise to the 8 T cell receptor beta chains below, sequenced in a study of molecular identifiers for immune sequencing clone quantification. TCRdb called the PCR reads again in MiXCR, with one record for every CDR3 protein. The data contain roughly 40,000 distinct CDR3 sequences, roughly 20% of them seen just once; the ten biggest clones take up roughly 7%. The specimen sequenced was naive CD8+ T cells from blood, with Jurkat cell RNA spiked in. The sample's subset: FACS-sorted CD8+CD4-CCR7+CD45RA+ naive T cells. These receptors were obtained from a human donor in good health. Some libraries in this study had Jurkat cell RNA spiked in.

The chain carries TRBV4-1 and TRBJ2-3; no definite D call. The germline V and J ends were trimmed by 3 bases and 1 base, with 8 bases remaining between them. This CDR3 has 14 amino acids. Germline V gives CDR1 MGHRA, CDR2 YSYEKL. The CDR3 DNA is TGCGCCAGCAGCCAGCCACCAGGCACAGATACGCAGTATTTT. Residues: CASSQPPGTDTQYF.

This clonotype was counted many times. The chain joins TRBV4-3 to TRBJ2-3; TRBD1 matches at 9 bases. The V gene's germline CDR1 is LGHNA and CDR2 YSLEER. V lost 4 bases to trimming and J lost 3 bases; unmatched junction nucleotides: 2. This CDR3 has 14 amino acids. The CDR3 sequence: CASSPGQGTDTQYF. CDR3 nucleotide sequence: TGCGCCAGCAGCCCGGGACAGGGAACAGATACGCAGTATTTT.

This clonotype was counted a single time. This chain uses TRBV19 with TRBJ2-1; D is ambiguous. The CDR3 has 13 residues. V was clipped by 4 bases and J by 7 bases, with 11 bases between them. CDR1 and CDR2 (germline): LNHDA, SQIVND (reference sequence). The CDR3 spells CASSRGSLNEQFF. The CDR3, as DNA: TGTGCCAGTAGTAGGGGTTCTTTGAATGAGCAGTTCTTC.

This clonotype was picked up many times. The chain couples TRBV12-3 or TRBV12-4 to TRBJ1-2; D is possibly TRBD1 (5 bases). The CDR3 is 13 amino acids. Trimming removed 3 bases from V and 4 bases from J, with 9 bases in between. The CDR3 DNA follows: TGTGCCAGCAGTTTCCCAGGGAGCTATGGCTACACCTTC. As protein: CASSFPGSYGYTF.

This clonotype came up many times. The rearrangement links TRBV20-1 to TRBJ2-1, with D possibly being TRBD2 (5 bases). The CDR3 contains 16 residues. V lost 7 bases and J 1 base, leaving 20 bases between the germline ends. Germline-derived CDR1 and CDR2 are DFQATT and SNEGSKA (reference sequence). The CDR3 bases are TGCAGTGTTCCACGTTGGCGGGCACCGTCCTACAATGAGCAGTTCTTC. Protein sequence: CSVPRWRAPSYNEQFF.

The rearrangement joins TRBV28 to TRBJ2-5; D remains ambiguous. V was pared by 5 bases and J by 4 bases, with 14 bases between. The germline V gene has CDR1 MDHEN and CDR2 SYDVKM. The CDR3 runs 14 residues. CDR3 in DNA: TGTGCCAGCAGTCCCCCAGCAGAACTAGAGACCCAGTACTTC. This gives the protein CASSPPAELETQYF.

This clonotype was observed at least ten times. The chain recombines TRBV6-6 with TRBJ1-6; D unresolved. The CDR3 sequence is 18 residues long. The germline CDR1 and CDR2 sequences are MNHNY and SVGAGI (reference sequence). V was cut by 0 bases and J by 4 bases, with 16 bases left in between. The CDR3 nucleotides are TGTGCCAGCAGTTACTCCCACCCCAGCAGCCAGTATAATTCACCCCTCCACTTT. This gives the protein CASSYSHPSSQYNSPLHF.

This clonotype has only a few counts. V and J are TRBV27 and TRBJ2-5; D is ambiguous. This CDR3 spans 17 amino acids. Trimming took 5 bases from V and 0 from J, leaving 19 bases between them. CDR1 MNHEY and CDR2 SMNVEV come from the germline V gene (reference sequence). CDR3 sequence: CASSPTPVLGYQETQYF. In DNA form, the CDR3 reads TGTGCCAGCAGTCCAACCCCCGTATTGGGGTACCAAGAGACCCAGTACTTC.